This record concerns one T cell receptor beta chain sequence. What it recognizes is unknown. The sample comes from a study of cytomegalovirus exposure and HLA in healthy donors. Across the whole study: The roughly 120 million unique TCR beta sequences, from 150 million to 200 million T cells, were found by an earlier analysis.

PCR employed 60 Vbeta and 13 Jbeta primers. Generated by immunoSEQ multiplex PCR, the TCRdb table keeps only in-frame clones and is missing some. The sample comprises some 180,000 clones, 80% of which are singletons, and around 1.4% rests with the top ten. The V gene end was trimmed by 2 bases and the J gene end by 2 bases; junction bases not matched to a gene: 4. The germline gives CDR1 SQVTM, CDR2 ANQGSEA. This CDR3 has 14 residues. Study findings and constraints: A later analysis associated 16,951 TCR beta sequences with HLA alleles at a 0.05 false discovery rate. TRBV6-2, TRBV6-3 and some other V segments were excluded as indistinguishable.

The chain employs TRBV29-1 and TRBJ2-3, with 7 nucleotides matching TRBD2. Sequencing used PBMCs. The sequence was obtained from a girl under 18 in good health and CMV-seropositive. As DNA, the CDR3 is TGCAGCGTTGAATGGGGGGGGGTCACAGATACGCAGTATTTT. The encoded protein is CSVEWGGVTDTQYF.